This TCR beta chain stems from a study of T-cell reconstitution after alpha-beta-depleted transplantation in children. This clonotype was observed a few times. Its antigen is unidentified. Findings of the study overall: Reportedly, roughly two months post-transplant, alpha-beta T cells arose from several hundred expanded graft clones. Some patients showed high day-60 TCRbeta diversity, which derived from surviving recipient T cells and thymic progenitors. A year post-transplant, T-cell counts and diversity derived mostly from newly produced T cells.

Researchers prepared the TCRbeta library using unique molecular identifiers, the study reports. TCRdb redid the calling of the PCR reads with MiXCR, one entry per CDR3 protein. The sample consists of 530,000 or so distinct CDR3 sequences, 25% to 30% of them appearing once. Germline values: CDR1 MGHRA, CDR2 YSYEKL. The V and J ends lost 4 bases and 3 bases, in that order; junction bases with no gene match: 15. CDR3 size: 18 residues. The sample was PBMCs, taken before TCRalphabeta/CD19-depleted stem cell transplant. The rearrangement links TRBV4-1 to TRBJ2-7; 10 nucleotides match TRBD2. The sequence was obtained from a boy in the first two years of life with Wiskott-Aldrich syndrome, due to receive a stem cell transplant. The CDR3 region has the DNA TGCGCCAGCAGCCCGAGTCTGTTTAGCGGGAGGCAACTCTACGAGCAGTACTTC. This encodes CASSPSLFSGRQLYEQYF.